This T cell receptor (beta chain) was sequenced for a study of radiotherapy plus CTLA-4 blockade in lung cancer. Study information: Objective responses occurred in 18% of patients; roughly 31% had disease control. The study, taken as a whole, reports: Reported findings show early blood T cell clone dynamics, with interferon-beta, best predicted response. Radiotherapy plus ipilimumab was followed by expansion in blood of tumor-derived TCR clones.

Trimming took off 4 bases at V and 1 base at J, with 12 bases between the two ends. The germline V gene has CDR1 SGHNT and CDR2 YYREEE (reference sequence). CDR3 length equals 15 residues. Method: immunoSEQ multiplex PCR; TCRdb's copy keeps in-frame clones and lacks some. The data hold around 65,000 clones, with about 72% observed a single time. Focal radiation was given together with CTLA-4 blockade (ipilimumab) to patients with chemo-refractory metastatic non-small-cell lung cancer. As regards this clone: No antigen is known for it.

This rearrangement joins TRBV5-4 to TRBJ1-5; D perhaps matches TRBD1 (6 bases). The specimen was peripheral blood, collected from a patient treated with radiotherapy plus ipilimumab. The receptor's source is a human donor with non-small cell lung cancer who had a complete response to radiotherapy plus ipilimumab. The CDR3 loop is CASSPGTSSNQPQHF. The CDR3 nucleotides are TGTGCCAGCAGCCCCGGGACAAGCAGCAATCAGCCCCAGCATTTT.